This T cell receptor (beta chain) emerged from a study of shared clonotypes between healthy human individuals. Study results and caveats: Incompleteness in sorted-subset sequencing, despite large depth, was shown by rarefaction.

Under the authors' procedure: ImmunoSEQ only sent back junction sequences with no quality scores, so filtering was done differently. Here immunoSEQ multiplex PCR was the method, and the copy in TCRdb shows in-frame clones only, minus some. The DNA was the basis for D and trimming; V, J and clone size are from that table. The data show some 1.4 million clones, around 97% seen once. The CDR3 spans 16 residues. The germline gives CDR1 LNHDA, CDR2 SQIVND (reference sequence). Between the trimmed V and J ends, which lost 3 bases and 6 bases, there was a span of 17 bases. Turning to this clone: The antigen is not known.

Sequencing was done on a sample of naive CD4+ T cells sorted from blood. Subset of the sample: CD45RA+ positively selected. The V call is TRBV19, the J call TRBJ2-2, with a possible D match to TRBD1 (6 bases). The TCR originated in a man in his thirties or forties in good health. CDR3 nucleotide sequence: TGTGCCAGTAGTATCCTCCGACAGGTATCCTCCGGGGAGCTGTTTTTT. It specifies CASSILRQVSSGELFF.